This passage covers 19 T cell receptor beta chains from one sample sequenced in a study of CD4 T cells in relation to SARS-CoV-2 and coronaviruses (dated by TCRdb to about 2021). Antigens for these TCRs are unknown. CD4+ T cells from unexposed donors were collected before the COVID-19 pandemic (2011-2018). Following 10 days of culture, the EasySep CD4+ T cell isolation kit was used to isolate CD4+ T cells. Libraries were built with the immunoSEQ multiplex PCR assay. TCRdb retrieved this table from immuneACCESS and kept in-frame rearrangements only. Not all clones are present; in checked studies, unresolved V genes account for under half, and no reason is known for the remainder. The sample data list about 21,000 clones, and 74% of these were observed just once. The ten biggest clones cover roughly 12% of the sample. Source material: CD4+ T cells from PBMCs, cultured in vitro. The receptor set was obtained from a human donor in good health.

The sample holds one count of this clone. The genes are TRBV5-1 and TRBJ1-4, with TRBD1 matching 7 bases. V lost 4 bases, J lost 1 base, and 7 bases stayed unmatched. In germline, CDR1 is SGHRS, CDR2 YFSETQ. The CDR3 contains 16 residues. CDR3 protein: CASSKGTVETNEKLFF. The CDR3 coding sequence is TGCGCCAGCAGCAAGGGGACAGTAGAAACTAATGAAAAACTGTTTTTT.

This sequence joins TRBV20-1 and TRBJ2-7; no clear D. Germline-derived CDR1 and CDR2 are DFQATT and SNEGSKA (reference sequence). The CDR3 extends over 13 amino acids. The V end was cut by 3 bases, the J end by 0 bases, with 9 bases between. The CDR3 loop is CSASNGPSYEQYF. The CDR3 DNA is TGCAGTGCTAGTAACGGACCCTCCTACGAGCAGTACTTC.

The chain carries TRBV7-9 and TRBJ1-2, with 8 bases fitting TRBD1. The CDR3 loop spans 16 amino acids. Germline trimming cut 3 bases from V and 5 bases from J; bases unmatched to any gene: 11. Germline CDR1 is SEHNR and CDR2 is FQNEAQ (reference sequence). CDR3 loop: CASSLRQGLLIYGYTF. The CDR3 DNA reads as TGTGCCAGCAGCTTGAGACAGGGGCTCCTCATATATGGCTACACCTTC.

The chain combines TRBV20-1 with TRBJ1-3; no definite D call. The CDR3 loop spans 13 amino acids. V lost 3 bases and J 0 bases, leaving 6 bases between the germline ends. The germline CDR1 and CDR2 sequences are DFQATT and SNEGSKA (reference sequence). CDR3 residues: CSASLDSGNTIYF. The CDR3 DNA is TGCAGTGCTAGTTTGGACTCTGGAAACACCATATATTTT.

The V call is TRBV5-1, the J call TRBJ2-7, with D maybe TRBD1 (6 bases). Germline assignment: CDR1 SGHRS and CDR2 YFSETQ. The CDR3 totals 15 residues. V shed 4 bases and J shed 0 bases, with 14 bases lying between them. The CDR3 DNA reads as TGCGCCAGCAGCCCAGGTAGGGGGAGCTCCTACGAGCAGTACTTC. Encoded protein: CASSPGRGSSYEQYF. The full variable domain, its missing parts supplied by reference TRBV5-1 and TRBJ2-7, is KAGVTQTPRYLIKTRGQQVTLSCSPISGHRSVSWYQQTPGQGLQFLFEYFSETQRNKGNFPGRFSGRQFSNSRSEMNVSTLELGDSALYLCASSPGRGSSYEQYFGPGTRLTVT.

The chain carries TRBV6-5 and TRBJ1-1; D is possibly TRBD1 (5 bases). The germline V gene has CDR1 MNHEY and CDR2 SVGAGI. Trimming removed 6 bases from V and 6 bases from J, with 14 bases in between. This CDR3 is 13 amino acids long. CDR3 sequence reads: CASSILGESEAFF. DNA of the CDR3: TGTGCCAGCAGCATATTGGGGGAATCTGAAGCTTTCTTT.

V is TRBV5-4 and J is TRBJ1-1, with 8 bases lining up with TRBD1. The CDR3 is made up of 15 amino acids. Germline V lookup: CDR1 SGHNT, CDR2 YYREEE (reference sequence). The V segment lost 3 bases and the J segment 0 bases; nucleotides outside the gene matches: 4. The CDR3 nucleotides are TGTGCCAGCAGCTACAGGGGGGGTATGAACACTGAAGCTTTCTTT. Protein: CASSYRGGMNTEAFF.

The chain's CDR3 is CASTTGGLYEQYF. In DNA, the CDR3 is TGTGCCAGCACGACAGGAGGGCTATACGAGCAGTACTTC. The chain is built from TRBV28 and TRBJ2-7; the D call may be TRBD1 or TRBD2 (6 bases each). This CDR3 is 13 amino acids long. Trimming took 7 bases from V and 4 from J, leaving 14 bases between them. CDR1 is MDHEN, CDR2 SYDVKM, per germline.

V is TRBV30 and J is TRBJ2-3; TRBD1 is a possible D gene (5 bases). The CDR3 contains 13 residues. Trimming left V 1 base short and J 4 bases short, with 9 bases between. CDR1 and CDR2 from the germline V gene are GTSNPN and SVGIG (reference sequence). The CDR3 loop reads CAWSGGRPDTQYF. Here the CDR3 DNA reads TGTGCCTGGAGTGGGGGCAGACCAGATACGCAGTATTTT.

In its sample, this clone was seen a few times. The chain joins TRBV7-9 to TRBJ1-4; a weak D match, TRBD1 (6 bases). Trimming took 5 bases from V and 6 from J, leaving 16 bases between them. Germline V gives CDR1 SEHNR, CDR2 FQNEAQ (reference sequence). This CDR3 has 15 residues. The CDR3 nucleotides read TGTGCCAGCAGCCTAACACAGGGTGGAGATGAAAAACTGTTTTTT. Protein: CASSLTQGGDEKLFF.

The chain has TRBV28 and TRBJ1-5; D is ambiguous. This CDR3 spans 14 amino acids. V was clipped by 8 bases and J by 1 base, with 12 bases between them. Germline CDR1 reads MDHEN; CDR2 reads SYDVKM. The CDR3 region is CASQTVPSNQPQHF. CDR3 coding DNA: TGTGCCAGCCAAACGGTGCCGAGCAATCAGCCCCAGCATTTT.

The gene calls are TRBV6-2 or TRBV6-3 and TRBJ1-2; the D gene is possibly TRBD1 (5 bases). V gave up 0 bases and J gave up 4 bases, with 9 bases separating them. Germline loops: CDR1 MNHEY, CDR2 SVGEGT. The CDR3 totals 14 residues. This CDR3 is CASSYSQGPYGYTF. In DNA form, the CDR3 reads TGTGCCAGCAGTTACTCGCAGGGACCCTATGGCTACACCTTC.

The CDR3 loop reads CATSRDRGLGETQYF. Written as DNA, the CDR3 is TGTGCCACCAGCAGGGACAGGGGGTTAGGCGAGACCCAGTACTTC. J is TRBJ2-5 and V is TRBV15, with TRBD1 matching 10 bases. Germline CDR1 is LNHNV and CDR2 is YYDKDF (reference sequence). V was pared by 3 bases and J by 5 bases, with 6 bases of the junction left unmatched. The CDR3 has 15 residues.

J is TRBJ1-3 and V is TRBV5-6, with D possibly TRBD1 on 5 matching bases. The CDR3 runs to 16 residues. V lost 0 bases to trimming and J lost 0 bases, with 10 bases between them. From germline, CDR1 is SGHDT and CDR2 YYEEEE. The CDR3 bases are TGTGCCAGCAGCTTGGAATGGGGGGTCTCTGGAAACACCATATATTTT. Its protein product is CASSLEWGVSGNTIYF.

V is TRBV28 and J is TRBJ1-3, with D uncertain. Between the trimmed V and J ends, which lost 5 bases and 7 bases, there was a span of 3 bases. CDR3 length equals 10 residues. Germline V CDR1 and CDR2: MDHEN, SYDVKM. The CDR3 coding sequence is TGTGCCAGCAGTAGTAACACCATATATTTT. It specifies CASSSNTIYF.

The DNA of the CDR3 is TGTGCCAGCAGTTCGGGACAGAACACCGGGGAGCTGTTTTTT. Its protein is CASSSGQNTGELFF. The rearrangement uses TRBV28 and TRBJ2-2; TRBD1 is a possible D gene (6 bases). Germline loops: CDR1 MDHEN, CDR2 SYDVKM. V was clipped by 4 bases and J by 1 base, with 7 bases between them. The CDR3 extends over 14 amino acids.

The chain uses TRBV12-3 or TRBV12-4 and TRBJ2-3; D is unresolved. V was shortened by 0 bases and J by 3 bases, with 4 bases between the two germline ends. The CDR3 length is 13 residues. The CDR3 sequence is CASSLAGTDTQYF. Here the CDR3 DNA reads TGTGCCAGCAGTTTAGCTGGGACAGATACGCAGTATTTT.

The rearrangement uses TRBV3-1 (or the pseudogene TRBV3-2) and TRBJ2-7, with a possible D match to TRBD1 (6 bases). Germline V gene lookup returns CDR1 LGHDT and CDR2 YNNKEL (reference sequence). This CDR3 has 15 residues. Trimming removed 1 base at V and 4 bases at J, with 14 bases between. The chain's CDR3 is CASSQGSGAGYEQYF. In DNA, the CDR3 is TGTGCCAGCAGCCAAGGGTCAGGGGCAGGGTACGAGCAGTACTTC.

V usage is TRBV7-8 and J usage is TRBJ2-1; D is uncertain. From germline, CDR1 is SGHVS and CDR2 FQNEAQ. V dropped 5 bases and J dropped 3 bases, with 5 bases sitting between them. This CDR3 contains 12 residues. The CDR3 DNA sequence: TGTGCCAGCAGCCTATTCTACAATGAGCAGTTCTTC. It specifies CASSLFYNEQFF.